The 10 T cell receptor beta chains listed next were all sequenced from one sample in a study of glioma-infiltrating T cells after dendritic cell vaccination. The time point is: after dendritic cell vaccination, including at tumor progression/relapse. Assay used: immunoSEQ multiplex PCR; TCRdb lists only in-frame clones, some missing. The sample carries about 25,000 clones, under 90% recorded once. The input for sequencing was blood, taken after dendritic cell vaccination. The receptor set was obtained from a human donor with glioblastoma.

CDR3 nucleotides: TGCGCCAGCAGCTTGGTTGGAGGGAACACTGAAGCTTTCTTT. Its protein is CASSLVGGNTEAFF. The chain carries TRBV5-1 and TRBJ1-1; D unresolved. This CDR3 has 14 residues. Per germline, CDR1 SGHRS and CDR2 YFSETQ. Trimming cost V 0 bases and J 1 base, with 7 bases left between them. The full variable domain, its missing parts supplied by reference TRBV5-1 and TRBJ1-1, is KAGVTQTPRYLIKTRGQQVTLSCSPISGHRSVSWYQQTPGQGLQFLFEYFSETQRNKGNFPGRFSGRQFSNSRSEMNVSTLELGDSALYLCASSLVGGNTEAFFGQGTRLTVV.

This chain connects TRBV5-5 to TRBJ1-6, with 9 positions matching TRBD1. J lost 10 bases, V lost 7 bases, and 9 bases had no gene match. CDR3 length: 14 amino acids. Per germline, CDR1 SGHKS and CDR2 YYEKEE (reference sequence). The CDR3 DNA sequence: TGTGCCAGCGGGACGCGACAGGGGGGCTCACCCCTCCACTTT. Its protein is CASGTRQGGSPLHF.

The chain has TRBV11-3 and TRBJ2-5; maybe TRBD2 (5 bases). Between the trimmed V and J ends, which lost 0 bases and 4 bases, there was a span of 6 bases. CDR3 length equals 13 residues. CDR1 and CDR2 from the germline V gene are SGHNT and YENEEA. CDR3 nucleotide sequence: TGTGCCAGCAGCTTAGACGCGGGAGAGACCCAGTACTTC. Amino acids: CASSLDAGETQYF.

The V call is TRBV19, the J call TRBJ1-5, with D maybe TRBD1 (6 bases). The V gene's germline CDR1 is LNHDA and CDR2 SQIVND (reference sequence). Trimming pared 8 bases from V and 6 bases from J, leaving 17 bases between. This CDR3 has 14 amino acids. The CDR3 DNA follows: TGTGCCAGTGGGGGGGCCCACCGGGGTCAGCCCCAGCATTTT. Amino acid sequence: CASGGAHRGQPQHF.

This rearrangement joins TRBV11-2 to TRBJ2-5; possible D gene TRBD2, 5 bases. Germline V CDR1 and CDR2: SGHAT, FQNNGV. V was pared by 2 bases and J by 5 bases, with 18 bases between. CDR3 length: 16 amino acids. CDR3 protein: CASSLLPGLSSETQYF. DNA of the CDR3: TGTGCCAGCAGCTTACTACCAGGACTTTCCTCGGAGACCCAGTACTTC.

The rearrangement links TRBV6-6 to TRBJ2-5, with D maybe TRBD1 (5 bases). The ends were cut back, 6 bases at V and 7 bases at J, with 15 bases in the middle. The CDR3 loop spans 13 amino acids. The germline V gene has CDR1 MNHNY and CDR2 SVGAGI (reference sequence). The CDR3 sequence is CASRRSAQGTQYF. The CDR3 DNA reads TGTGCCAGCAGGAGGAGTGCTCAGGGGACCCAGTACTTC.

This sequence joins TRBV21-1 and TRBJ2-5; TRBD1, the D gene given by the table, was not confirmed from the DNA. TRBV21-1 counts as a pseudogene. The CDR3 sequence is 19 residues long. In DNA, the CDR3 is TGTGCCAGCAGCAAAGAGGTTGGGACAGGGTTTTGGGGCGCGGAGACCCAGTACTTC. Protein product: CASSKEVGTGFWGAETQYF.

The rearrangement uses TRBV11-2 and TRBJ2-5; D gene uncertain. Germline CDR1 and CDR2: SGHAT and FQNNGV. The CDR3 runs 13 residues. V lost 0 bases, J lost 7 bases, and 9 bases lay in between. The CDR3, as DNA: TGTGCCAGCAGCTTAGAGCCGGGTGGGACCCAGTACTTC. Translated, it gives CASSLEPGGTQYF.

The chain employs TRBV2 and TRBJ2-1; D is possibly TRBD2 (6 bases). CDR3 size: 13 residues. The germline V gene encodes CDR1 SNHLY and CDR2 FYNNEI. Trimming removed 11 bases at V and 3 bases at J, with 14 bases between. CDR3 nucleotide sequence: TGTGCCGGAAAGCGGGTGATCTACAATGAGCAGTTCTTC. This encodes CAGKRVIYNEQFF.

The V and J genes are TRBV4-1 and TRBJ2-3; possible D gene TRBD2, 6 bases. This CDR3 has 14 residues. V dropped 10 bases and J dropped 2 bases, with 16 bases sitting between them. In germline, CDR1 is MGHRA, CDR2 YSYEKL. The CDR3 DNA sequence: TGCGCCATAGGACTAAACGTAGACACAGATACGCAGTATTTT. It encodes CAIGLNVDTDTQYF.